The rows below give T cell receptor beta chains drawn from one sample of a study of early T cells in non-severe SARS-CoV-2 infection. TCRdb reanalysed the 5' RACE reads using MiXCR and keeps one entry per CDR3 protein. There are roughly 56,000 distinct CDR3 sequences in the sample; about 16% occur only once, and about 4% lies in the top ten. Sequencing was performed on whole blood, taken at baseline. The origin of the receptors is an adult who was a healthcare worker with PCR-confirmed SARS-CoV-2 infection or an uninfected control (not recorded which). Both conserved end residues are part of each CDR3. The D gene is left open where the match is weak. Clone size, where shown, is once, few, many, or a class for clones that have expanded.

clone size: .
D gene: TRBD2
J gene: TRBJ2-1
V gene: TRBV28
CDR3 DNA: TGTGCCAGCAGTGCCCCGGGACTAGACACTGAGCAGTTCTTC
CDR3 protein: CASSAPGLDTEQFF

clone size: many
D gene: .
J gene: TRBJ2-7
V gene: TRBV29-1
CDR3 DNA: TGCAGCGTTTTTCTGGCAGGGGGAGGGTACGAGCAGTACTTC
CDR3 protein: CSVFLAGGGYEQYF

clone size: many
D gene: .
J gene: TRBJ2-2
V gene: TRBV4-1
CDR3 DNA: TGCGCCAGCAGCCAAGATCCGGGACAACCCACCGGGGAGCTGTTTTTT
CDR3 protein: CASSQDPGQPTGELFF

clone size: few
D gene: .
J gene: TRBJ1-5
V gene: TRBV6-2/TRBV6-3
CDR3 DNA: TGTGCCAGCAAGGGACCTTATAGCAATCAGCCCCAGCATTTT
CDR3 protein: CASKGPYSNQPQHF

clone size: .
D gene: TRBD2
J gene: TRBJ2-1
V gene: TRBV19
CDR3 DNA: TGTGCCAGTAGTCCGGGACTAGCGGGAGGCTATGAGCAGTTCTTC
CDR3 protein: CASSPGLAGGYEQFF

clone size: .
D gene: .
J gene: TRBJ1-1
V gene: TRBV12-3/TRBV12-4
CDR3 DNA: TGTGCCAGCAGCCCTTGGGGGGAGGGCACTGAAGCTTTCTTT
CDR3 protein: CASSPWGEGTEAFF

clone size: many
D gene: .
J gene: TRBJ1-1
V gene: TRBV6-6
CDR3 DNA: TGTGCCAGCATCAGGGGTAAGACTGAAGCTTTCTTT
CDR3 protein: CASIRGKTEAFF

clone size: few
D gene: TRBD1
J gene: TRBJ1-2
V gene: TRBV10-3
CDR3 DNA: TGTGCCATCAGCCGATTTGGACAGGGCAACTATGGCTACACCTTC
CDR3 protein: CAISRFGQGNYGYTF

clone size: .
D gene: .
J gene: TRBJ1-1
V gene: TRBV4-1
CDR3 DNA: TGCGCCAGCAGCCAAGATACCCCAGTGGGGTGGTACACTGAAGCTTTCTTT
CDR3 protein: CASSQDTPVGWYTEAFF

clone size: many
D gene: .
J gene: TRBJ1-6
V gene: TRBV20-1
CDR3 DNA: TGCAGTGCTAGAGATGGGAAAGGGCGCTCCTATAATTCACCCCTCCACTTT
CDR3 protein: CSARDGKGRSYNSPLHF

clone size: .
D gene: .
J gene: TRBJ1-5
V gene: TRBV27
CDR3 DNA: TGTGCCAGCAGTTTACAGGGCTACAATCAGCCCCAGCATTTT
CDR3 protein: CASSLQGYNQPQHF

clone size: .
D gene: .
J gene: TRBJ2-7
V gene: TRBV5-1
CDR3 DNA: TGCGCCAGCAGCTTGTTTCCAGAACAGGTTACGGGGCAGTACTTC
CDR3 protein: CASSLFPEQVTGQYF

clone size: .
D gene: TRBD1
J gene: TRBJ1-1
V gene: TRBV5-1
CDR3 DNA: TGCGCCAGCAGCAGAAACCAGGGGGCTACTGAAGCTTTCTTT
CDR3 protein: CASSRNQGATEAFF

clone size: many
D gene: TRBD2
J gene: TRBJ2-3
V gene: TRBV7-8
CDR3 DNA: TGTGCCAGCAACCCGGGCCGGCGGGGGGGCCCAGATACGCAGTATTTT
CDR3 protein: CASNPGRRGGPDTQYF

clone size: .
D gene: .
J gene: TRBJ2-7
V gene: TRBV28
CDR3 DNA: TGTGCCAGCAGTTTAAGGGAAGGGGACGAGCAGTACTTC
CDR3 protein: CASSLREGDEQYF

clone size: .
D gene: .
J gene: TRBJ2-1
V gene: TRBV11-2
CDR3 DNA: TGTGCCAGCAGCCAGGCTGGCTACAATGAGCAGTTCTTC
CDR3 protein: CASSQAGYNEQFF

clone size: .
D gene: .
J gene: TRBJ2-7
V gene: TRBV28
CDR3 DNA: TGTGCCACCCAAACGGGGTCCGAGCAGTACTTC
CDR3 protein: CATQTGSEQYF

clone size: .
D gene: .
J gene: TRBJ2-7
V gene: TRBV10-2
CDR3 DNA: TGCGCCAGCAGGGACCGCCGAGGTGCCTACGAGCAGTACTTC
CDR3 protein: CASRDRRGAYEQYF

clone size: many
D gene: TRBD2
J gene: TRBJ2-3
V gene: TRBV12-3/TRBV12-4
CDR3 DNA: TGTGCCAGCAGTGCTACTAGCGGGACTGGAACAGATACGCAGTATTTT
CDR3 protein: CASSATSGTGTDTQYF

clone size: few
D gene: TRBD2
J gene: TRBJ2-7
V gene: TRBV12-3/TRBV12-4
CDR3 DNA: TGTGCCAGCAGTGGAGTAGCGGGGATTAGCGAGCAGTACTTC
CDR3 protein: CASSGVAGISEQYF

clone size: few
D gene: TRBD2
J gene: TRBJ2-2
V gene: TRBV15
CDR3 DNA: TGTGCCACCAGCAGAGACGAGCGGGAGCGTTCCGGGGAGCTGTTTTTT
CDR3 protein: CATSRDERERSGELFF

clone size: .
D gene: TRBD2
J gene: TRBJ2-3
V gene: TRBV7-8
CDR3 DNA: TGTGCCAGCAGCCCCGGGATAGCGGGAGCGGTTGATACGCAGTATTTT
CDR3 protein: CASSPGIAGAVDTQYF